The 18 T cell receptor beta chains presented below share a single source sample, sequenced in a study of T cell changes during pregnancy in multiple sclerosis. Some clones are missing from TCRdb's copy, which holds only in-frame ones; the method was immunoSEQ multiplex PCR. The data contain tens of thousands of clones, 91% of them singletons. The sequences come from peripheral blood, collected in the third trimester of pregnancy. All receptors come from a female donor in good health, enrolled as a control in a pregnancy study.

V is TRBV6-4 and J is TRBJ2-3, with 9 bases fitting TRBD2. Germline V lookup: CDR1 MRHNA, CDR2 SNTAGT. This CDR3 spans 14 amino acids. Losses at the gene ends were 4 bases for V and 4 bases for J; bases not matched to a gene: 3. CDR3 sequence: CASSVLAGADTQYF. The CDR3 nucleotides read TGTGCCAGCAGTGTCTTAGCGGGAGCAGATACGCAGTATTTT.

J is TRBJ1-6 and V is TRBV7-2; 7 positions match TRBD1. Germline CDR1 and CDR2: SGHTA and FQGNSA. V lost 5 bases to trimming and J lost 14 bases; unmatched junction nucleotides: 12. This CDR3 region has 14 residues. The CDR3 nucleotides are TGTGCCAGCAGCCCAAATGACAGGGCCAACACCCTCCACTTT. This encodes CASSPNDRANTLHF.

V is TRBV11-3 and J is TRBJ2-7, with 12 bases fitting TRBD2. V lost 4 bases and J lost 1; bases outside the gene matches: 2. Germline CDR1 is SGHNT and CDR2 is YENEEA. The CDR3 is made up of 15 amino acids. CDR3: CASSSGLAGSYEQYF. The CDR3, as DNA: TGTGCCAGCAGCTCGGGACTAGCGGGTTCCTACGAGCAGTACTTC.

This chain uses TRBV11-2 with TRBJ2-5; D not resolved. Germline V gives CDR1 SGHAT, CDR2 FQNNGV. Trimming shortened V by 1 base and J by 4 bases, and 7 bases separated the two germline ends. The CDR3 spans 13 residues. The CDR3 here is CASSLAGLETQYF. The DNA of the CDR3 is TGTGCCAGCAGCTTAGCAGGCCTAGAGACCCAGTACTTC.

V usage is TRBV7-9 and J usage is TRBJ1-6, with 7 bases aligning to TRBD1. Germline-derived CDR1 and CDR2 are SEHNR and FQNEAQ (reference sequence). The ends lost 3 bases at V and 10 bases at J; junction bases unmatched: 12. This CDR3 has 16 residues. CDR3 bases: TGTGCCAGCAGCTTTCTTAGTACAGGGGCGAGGTCACCCCTCCACTTT. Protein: CASSFLSTGARSPLHF.

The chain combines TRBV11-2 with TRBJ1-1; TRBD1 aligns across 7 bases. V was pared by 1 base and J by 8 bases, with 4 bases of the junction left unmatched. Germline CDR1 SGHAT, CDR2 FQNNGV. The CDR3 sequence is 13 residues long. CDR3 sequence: CASSLVTGAEAFF. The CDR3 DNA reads TGTGCCAGCAGCTTAGTAACAGGGGCCGAAGCTTTCTTT.

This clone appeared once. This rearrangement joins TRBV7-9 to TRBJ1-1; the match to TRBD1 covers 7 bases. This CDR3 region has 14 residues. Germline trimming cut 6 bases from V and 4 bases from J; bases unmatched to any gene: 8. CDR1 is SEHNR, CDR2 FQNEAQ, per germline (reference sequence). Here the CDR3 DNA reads TGTGCCAGCAGTCTAGGGACAGACCGCACTGAAGCTTTCTTT. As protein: CASSLGTDRTEAFF.

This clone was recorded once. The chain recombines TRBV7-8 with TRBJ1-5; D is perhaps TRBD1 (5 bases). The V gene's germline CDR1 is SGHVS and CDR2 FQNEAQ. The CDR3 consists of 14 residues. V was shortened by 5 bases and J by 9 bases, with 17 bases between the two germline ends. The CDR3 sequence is CASSPTVARGPQHF. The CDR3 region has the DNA TGTGCCAGCAGCCCGACAGTGGCCCGAGGGCCCCAGCATTTT.

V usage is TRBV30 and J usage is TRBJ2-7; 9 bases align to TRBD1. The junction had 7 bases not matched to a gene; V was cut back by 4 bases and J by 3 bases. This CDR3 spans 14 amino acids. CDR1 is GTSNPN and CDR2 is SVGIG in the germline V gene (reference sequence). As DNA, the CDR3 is TGTGCCTGGAACCACCGGGGACAGGGCTACGAGCAGTACTTC. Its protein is CAWNHRGQGYEQYF.

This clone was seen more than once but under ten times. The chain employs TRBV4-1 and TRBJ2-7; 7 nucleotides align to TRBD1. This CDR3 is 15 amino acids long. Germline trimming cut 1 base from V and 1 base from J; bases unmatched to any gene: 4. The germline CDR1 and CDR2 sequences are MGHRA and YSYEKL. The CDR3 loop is CASSQVLGQSYEQYF. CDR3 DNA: TGCGCCAGCAGCCAAGTGCTGGGACAGTCCTACGAGCAGTACTTC.

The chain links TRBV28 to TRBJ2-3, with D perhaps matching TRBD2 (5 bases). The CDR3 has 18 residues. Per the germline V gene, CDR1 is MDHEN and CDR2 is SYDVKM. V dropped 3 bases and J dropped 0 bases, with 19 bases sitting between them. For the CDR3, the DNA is TGTGCCAGCAGTTTTCCCCGAGGGAGACAAACTAGCACAGATACGCAGTATTTT. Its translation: CASSFPRGRQTSTDTQYF.

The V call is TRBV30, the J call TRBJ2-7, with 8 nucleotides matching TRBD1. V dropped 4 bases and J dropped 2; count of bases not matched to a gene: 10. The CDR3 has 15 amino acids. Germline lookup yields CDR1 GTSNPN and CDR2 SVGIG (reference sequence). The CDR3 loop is CAWTPGQGRTYEQYF. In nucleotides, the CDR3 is TGTGCCTGGACCCCCGGACAGGGACGGACCTACGAGCAGTACTTC.

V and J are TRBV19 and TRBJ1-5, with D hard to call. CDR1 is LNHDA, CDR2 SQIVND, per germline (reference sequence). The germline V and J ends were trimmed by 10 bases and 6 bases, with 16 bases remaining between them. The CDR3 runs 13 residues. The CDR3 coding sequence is TGTGCCACCCGGACTGATCCCCGTCAGCCCCAGCATTTT. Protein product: CATRTDPRQPQHF.

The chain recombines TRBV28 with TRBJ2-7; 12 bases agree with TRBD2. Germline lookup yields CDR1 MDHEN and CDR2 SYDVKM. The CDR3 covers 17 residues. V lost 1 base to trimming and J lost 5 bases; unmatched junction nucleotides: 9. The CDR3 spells CASSLSGLAGGPDEQYF. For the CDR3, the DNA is TGTGCCAGCAGTTTATCGGGGCTAGCGGGAGGGCCGGACGAGCAGTACTTC.

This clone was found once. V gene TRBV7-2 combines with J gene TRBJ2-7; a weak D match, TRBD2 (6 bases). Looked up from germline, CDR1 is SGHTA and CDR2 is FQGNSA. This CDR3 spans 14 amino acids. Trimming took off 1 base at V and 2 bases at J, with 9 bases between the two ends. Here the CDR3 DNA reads TGTGCCAGCAGCTTAGATAGCGGAGCCTACGAGCAGTACTTC. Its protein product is CASSLDSGAYEQYF.

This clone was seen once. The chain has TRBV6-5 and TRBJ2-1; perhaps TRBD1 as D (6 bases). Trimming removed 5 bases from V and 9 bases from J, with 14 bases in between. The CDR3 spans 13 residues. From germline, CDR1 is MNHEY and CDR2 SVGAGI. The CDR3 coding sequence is TGTGCCAGCAGTCTCCGGGACATGGGTGAGCAGTTCTTC. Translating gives CASSLRDMGEQFF.

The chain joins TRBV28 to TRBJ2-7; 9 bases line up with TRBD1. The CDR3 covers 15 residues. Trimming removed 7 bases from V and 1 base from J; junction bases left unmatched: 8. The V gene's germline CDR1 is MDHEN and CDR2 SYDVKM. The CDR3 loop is CASTLSTGGSYEQYF. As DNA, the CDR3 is TGTGCCAGCACCCTCTCGACAGGGGGTTCCTACGAGCAGTACTTC.

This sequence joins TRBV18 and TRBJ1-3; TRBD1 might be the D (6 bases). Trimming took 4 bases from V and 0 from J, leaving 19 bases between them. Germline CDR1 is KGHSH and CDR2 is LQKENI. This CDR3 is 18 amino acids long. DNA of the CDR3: TGTGCCAGCTCACGGGGGCCGGCCAGCTTGAGCTCTGGAAACACCATATATTTT. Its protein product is CASSRGPASLSSGNTIYF.